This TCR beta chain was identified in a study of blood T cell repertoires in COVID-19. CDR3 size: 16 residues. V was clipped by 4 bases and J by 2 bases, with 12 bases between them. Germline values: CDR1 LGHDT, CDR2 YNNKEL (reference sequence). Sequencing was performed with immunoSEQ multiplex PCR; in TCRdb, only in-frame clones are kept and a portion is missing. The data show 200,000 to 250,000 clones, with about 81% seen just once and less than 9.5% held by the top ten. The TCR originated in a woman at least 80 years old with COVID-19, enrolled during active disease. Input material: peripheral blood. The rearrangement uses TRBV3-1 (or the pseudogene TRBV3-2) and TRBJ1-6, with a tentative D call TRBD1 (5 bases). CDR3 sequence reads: CASSLLAGPYNSPLHF. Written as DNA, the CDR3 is TGTGCCAGCAGCCTCCTAGCGGGACCCTATAATTCACCCCTCCACTTT.